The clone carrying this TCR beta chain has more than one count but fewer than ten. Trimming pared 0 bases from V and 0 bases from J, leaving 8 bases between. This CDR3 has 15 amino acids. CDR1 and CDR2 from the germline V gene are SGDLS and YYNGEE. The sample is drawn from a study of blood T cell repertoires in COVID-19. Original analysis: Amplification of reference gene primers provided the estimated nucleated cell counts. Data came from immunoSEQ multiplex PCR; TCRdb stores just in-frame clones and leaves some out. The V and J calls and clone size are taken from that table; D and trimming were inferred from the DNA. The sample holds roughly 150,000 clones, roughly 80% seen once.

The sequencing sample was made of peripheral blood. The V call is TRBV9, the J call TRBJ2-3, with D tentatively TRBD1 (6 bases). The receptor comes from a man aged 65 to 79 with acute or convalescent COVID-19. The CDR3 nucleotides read TGTGCCAGCAGCGTAGCAGGGGCTAGCACAGATACGCAGTATTTT. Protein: CASSVAGASTDTQYF.